Below, 2 T cell receptor beta chains from the same sample are listed, as sequenced in a study of OX40 agonist ivuxolimab in advanced cancers. Assay: immunoSEQ multiplex PCR; the TCRdb copy retains only in-frame clones and omits some. This table holds roughly 23,000 clones, 84% found once. This specimen was CD4+ or CD8+ T cells sorted from blood, taken in a trial of the OX40 agonist ivuxolimab. Source of these receptors: an adult with an advanced solid tumor such as melanoma, head and neck, liver or kidney cancer.

The rearrangement links TRBV19 to TRBJ2-7, with no clear D. V gave up 5 bases and J gave up 3 bases, with 5 bases separating them. CDR3 size: 11 residues. Germline loops: CDR1 LNHDA, CDR2 SQIVND (reference sequence). The CDR3: CASSSRYEQYF. DNA of the CDR3: TGTGCCAGTAGTTCCCGCTACGAGCAGTACTTC.

This clone was picked up a small number of times. The rearrangement links TRBV19 to TRBJ1-2; 7 nucleotides line up with TRBD1. CDR1 LNHDA and CDR2 SQIVND come from the germline V gene (reference sequence). The CDR3 has 14 amino acids. The V gene end was trimmed by 5 bases and the J gene end by 5 bases; junction bases not matched to a gene: 8. CDR3 region: CASSPGGTGYGYTF. CDR3 in DNA: TGTGCCAGTAGTCCAGGGGGTACTGGATATGGCTACACCTTC.